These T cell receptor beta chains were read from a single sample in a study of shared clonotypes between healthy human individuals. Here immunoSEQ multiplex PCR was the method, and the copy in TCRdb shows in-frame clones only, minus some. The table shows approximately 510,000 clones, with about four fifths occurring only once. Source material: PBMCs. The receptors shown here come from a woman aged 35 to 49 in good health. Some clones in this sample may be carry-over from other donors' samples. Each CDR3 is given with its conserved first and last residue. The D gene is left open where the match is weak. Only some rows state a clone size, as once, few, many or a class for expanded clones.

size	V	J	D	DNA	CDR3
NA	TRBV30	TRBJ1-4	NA	TGTGCCTGGAGGCCTAGCCAGCGGGCTAATGAAAAACTGTTTTTT	CAWRPSQRANEKLFF
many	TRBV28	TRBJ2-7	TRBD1	TGTGCCAGCAGTCCTCCCGGGACAGGGAGGTACGAGCAGTACTTC	CASSPPGTGRYEQYF
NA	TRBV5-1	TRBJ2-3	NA	TGCGCCAGCAGCGGGGGGATCGAGACAGATACGCAGTATTTT	CASSGGIETDTQYF
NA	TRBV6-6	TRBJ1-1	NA	TGTGCCAGCACCCTAGGGGGAACTGAAGCTTTCTTT	CASTLGGTEAFF
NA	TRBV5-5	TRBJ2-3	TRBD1	TGTGCCAGCAGCTTGGGCCGGACAGGGGGGCCCACAGATACGCAGTATTTT	CASSLGRTGGPTDTQYF
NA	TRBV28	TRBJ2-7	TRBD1	TGTGCCAGCAAAGACAGGGGACCCTACGAGCAGTACTTC	CASKDRGPYEQYF
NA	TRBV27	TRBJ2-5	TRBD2	TGTGCCAGCAGCCTTGGTGGGAGGGCCGGGGAGACCCAGTACTTC	CASSLGGRAGETQYF
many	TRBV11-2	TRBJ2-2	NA	TGTGCCAGCAGCTTAAACCCAGGCAGGGACACCGGGGAGCTGTTTTTT	CASSLNPGRDTGELFF
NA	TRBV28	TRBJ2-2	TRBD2	TGTGCCAGCTTAGCGGGAGATCAAGCCGGGGAGCTGTTTTTT	CASLAGDQAGELFF
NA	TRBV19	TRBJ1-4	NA	TGTGCCAGTAGGCGAACCGGTGGGACAATCGAAAAACTGTTTTTT	CASRRTGGTIEKLFF
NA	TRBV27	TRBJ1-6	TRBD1	TGTGCCAGCAGTGCCGGGGACAGAGGCAGTTCACCCCTCCACTTT	CASSAGDRGSSPLHF
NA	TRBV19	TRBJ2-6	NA	TGTGCCAGTAGTATCTTGCAGGGCTCTGGGGCCAACGTCCTGACTTTC	CASSILQGSGANVLTF
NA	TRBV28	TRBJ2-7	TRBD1	TGTGCCAGCAATACAGGGGAACCCTACGAGCAGTACTTC	CASNTGEPYEQYF
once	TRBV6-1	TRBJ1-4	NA	TGTGCCAGCAGTGAACCGCGGACACCCCGTAATGAAAAACTGTTTTTT	CASSEPRTPRNEKLFF
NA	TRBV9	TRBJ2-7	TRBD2	TGTGCCAGCAGCGTAGGTCTAGCGGGAGCAATCTACGAGCAGTACTTC	CASSVGLAGAIYEQYF
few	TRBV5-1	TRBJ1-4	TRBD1	TGCGCCAGCAGCCCGGGGGGGACAGGGAATGAAAAACTGTTTTTT	CASSPGGTGNEKLFF
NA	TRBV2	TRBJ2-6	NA	TGTGCCAGCAGTGGTGGCATAGGGGTTCGGGGGGCCAACGTCCTGACTTTC	CASSGGIGVRGANVLTF
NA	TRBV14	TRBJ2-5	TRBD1	TGTGCCAGCAGCCAGATACTCCGGGACAGAACATCAAGAGTTAGGCAGTACTTC	CASSQILRDRTSRVRQYF
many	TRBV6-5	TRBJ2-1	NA	TGTGCCAGCAGTTACGGCCGGGGAAATGAGCAGTTCTTC	CASSYGRGNEQFF
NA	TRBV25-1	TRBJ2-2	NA	TGTGCCAGCAGTGAATACCTGAACACCGGGGAGCTGTTTTTT	CASSEYLNTGELFF
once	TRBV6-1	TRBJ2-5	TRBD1	TGTGCCAGCAGTCACTACCCTACAGGGGACGAGACCCAGTACTTC	CASSHYPTGDETQYF
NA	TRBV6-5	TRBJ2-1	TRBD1	TGTGCCAGCAGTTACGAGGGACAGGGGCCTGCATATGAGCAGTTCTTC	CASSYEGQGPAYEQFF
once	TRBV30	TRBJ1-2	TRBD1	TGTGCCCGCACAGGGGTAGGGTATGGCTACACCTTC	CARTGVGYGYTF
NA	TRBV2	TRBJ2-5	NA	TGTGCCAGCACGAGGGGACTCCAAGAGACCCAGTACTTC	CASTRGLQETQYF
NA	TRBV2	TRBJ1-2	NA	TGTGCCAGCAGTGAAGCGGGGACCAGCTATGGCTACACCTTC	CASSEAGTSYGYTF
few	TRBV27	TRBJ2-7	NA	TGTGCCAGCAGTAGGAGCCCAGCCCTGAGCAGGGAGCAGTACTTC	CASSRSPALSREQYF
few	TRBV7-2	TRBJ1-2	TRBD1	TGTGCCAGCAGATCGGGACAGAACTATGGCTACACCTTC	CASRSGQNYGYTF
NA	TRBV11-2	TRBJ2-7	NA	TGTGCCAGCAGCTTCCGGGACACCCACGAGCAGTACTTC	CASSFRDTHEQYF
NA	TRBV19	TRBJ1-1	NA	TGTGCCAGTAAAGGGGTCAGATCTAGGACTGAAGCTTTCTTT	CASKGVRSRTEAFF